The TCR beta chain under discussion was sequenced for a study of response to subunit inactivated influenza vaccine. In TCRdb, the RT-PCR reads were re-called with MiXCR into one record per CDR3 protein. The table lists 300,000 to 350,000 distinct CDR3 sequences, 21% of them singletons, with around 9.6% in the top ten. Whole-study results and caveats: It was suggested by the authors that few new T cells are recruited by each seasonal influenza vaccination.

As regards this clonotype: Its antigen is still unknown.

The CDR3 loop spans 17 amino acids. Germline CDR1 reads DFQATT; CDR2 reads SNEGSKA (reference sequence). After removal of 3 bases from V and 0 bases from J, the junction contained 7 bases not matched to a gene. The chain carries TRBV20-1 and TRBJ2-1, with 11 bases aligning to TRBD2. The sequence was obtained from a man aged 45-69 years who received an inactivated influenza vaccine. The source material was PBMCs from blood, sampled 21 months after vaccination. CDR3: CSASSLAGGSSYNEQFF. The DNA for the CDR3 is TGCAGTGCTAGTTCCCTAGCGGGGGGCAGCTCCTACAATGAGCAGTTCTTC.